Each of the 25 T cell receptor beta chains below was sequenced from the same sample in a study of cytomegalovirus exposure and HLA in healthy donors. The study ran its PCR with 60 Vbeta and 13 Jbeta primers. The repertoire was sequenced with immunoSEQ multiplex PCR; TCRdb's copy has only in-frame clones and lacks some. This sample has around 200,000 clones; approximately 79% occur once, and the top ten carry 1.6%. Source material: PBMCs. The receptor source for this set is a woman between 18 and 30 years old in good health and CMV-seronegative.

The chain carries TRBV27 and TRBJ2-3; maybe TRBD1 (6 bases). Trimming took off 0 bases at V and 0 bases at J, with 10 bases between the two ends. The V gene's germline CDR1 is MNHEY and CDR2 SMNVEV (reference sequence). This CDR3 has 16 residues. CDR3 coding DNA: TGTGCCAGCAGTTTATCTTGGGACATGAGCACAGATACGCAGTATTTT. Its translation: CASSLSWDMSTDTQYF.

For the CDR3, the DNA is TGTGCCAGCAGGAACCCTGGCCAGTCCCAAGAGACCCAGTACTTC. This codes for CASRNPGQSQETQYF. J is TRBJ2-5 and V is TRBV6-1; D gene uncertain. Germline CDR1 MNHNS, CDR2 SASEGT. V was shortened by 6 bases and J by 1 base, with 15 bases between the two germline ends. The CDR3 is 15 amino acids.

The chain joins TRBV4-1 to TRBJ1-1, with unresolved D. Germline loops: CDR1 MGHRA, CDR2 YSYEKL. This CDR3 has 14 amino acids. V lost 2 bases and J lost 5, with 12 bases in between. CDR3 DNA: TGCGCCAGCAGCCAAAGATCCCAGGCTACTGAAGCTTTCTTT. Translation gives CASSQRSQATEAFF.

This clone was detected a few times. The V and J genes are TRBV6-5 and TRBJ2-7; D may be TRBD1 (5 bases). The CDR3 runs to 15 residues. Trimming cost V 0 bases and J 2 bases, with 11 bases left between them. Germline V CDR1 and CDR2: MNHEY, SVGAGI. CDR3 nucleotide sequence: TGTGCCAGCAGTTACTCGAGCCAGGGAACCTACGAGCAGTACTTC. Its translation: CASSYSSQGTYEQYF.

The table lists this clone with a count of one. The rearrangement links TRBV25-1 to TRBJ1-6; 7 positions agree with TRBD1. Germline V lookup: CDR1 MGHDK, CDR2 SYGVNS. CDR3 length: 14 residues. Trimming at V came to 5 bases and at J to 4 bases, leaving 2 bases not matched to a gene. Written as DNA, the CDR3 is TGTGCCAGCAGTACGGGACAGTATAATTCACCCCTCCACTTT. Translation: CASSTGQYNSPLHF.

The chain links TRBV30 to TRBJ2-7; the match to TRBD2 covers 9 bases. With V trimmed by 3 bases and J by 0 bases, 3 bases remained unmatched. The CDR3 has 14 amino acids. The germline gives CDR1 GTSNPN, CDR2 SVGIG (reference sequence). The CDR3 reads CAWSAGGSSYEQYF. The DNA of the CDR3 is TGTGCCTGGAGCGCGGGAGGGAGCTCCTACGAGCAGTACTTC.

This clone was detected only a few times. The chain recombines TRBV6-5 with TRBJ2-7, with D unclear. V shed 0 bases and J shed 1 base, with 4 bases lying between them. In germline, CDR1 is MNHEY, CDR2 SVGAGI. The CDR3 contains 13 residues. This CDR3 reads CASSYSASYEQYF. DNA of the CDR3: TGTGCCAGCAGTTACTCCGCGTCCTACGAGCAGTACTTC.

The chain is built from TRBV29-1 and TRBJ1-1; 7 bases match TRBD1. J lost 2 bases, V lost 8 bases, and 11 bases had no gene match. The CDR3 extends over 14 amino acids. CDR1 and CDR2 from the germline V gene are SQVTM and ANQGSEA. The CDR3 DNA sequence: TGCAGCCTAGAAACCGGGACAGTAAACACTGAAGCTTTCTTT. Translated, it gives CSLETGTVNTEAFF. Full variable domain (missing parts from reference TRBV29-1 and TRBJ1-1): SAVISQKPSRDICQRGTSLTIQCQVDSQVTMMFWYRQQPGQSLTLIATANQGSEATYESGFVIDKFPISRPNLTFSTLTVSNMSPEDSSIYLCSLETGTVNTEAFFGQGTRLTVV.

The gene calls are TRBV4-1 and TRBJ1-3, with TRBD1 matching 9 bases. Germline values: CDR1 MGHRA, CDR2 YSYEKL. The V gene end was trimmed by 3 bases and the J gene end by 4 bases; junction bases not matched to a gene: 16. The CDR3 sequence is 19 residues long. CDR3 bases: TGCGCCAGCAGCCAGCCCGGGGACAGGGCAATCGGTCCGGGAAACACCATATATTTT. As protein: CASSQPGDRAIGPGNTIYF.

The chain has TRBV5-1 and TRBJ2-3, with D unclear. Germline V gives CDR1 SGHRS, CDR2 YFSETQ. V lost 4 bases and J 4 bases, leaving 4 bases between the germline ends. The CDR3 totals 11 residues. As DNA, the CDR3 is TGCGCCAGCAGCGAGGCAGATACGCAGTATTTT. This sequence encodes CASSEADTQYF.

J is TRBJ2-5 and V is TRBV5-1; 7 nucleotides agree with TRBD2. J gave up 0 bases and V 0 bases, and 8 bases lay outside the gene matches. The CDR3 has 17 amino acids. Per germline, CDR1 SGHRS and CDR2 YFSETQ. The DNA for the CDR3 is TGCGCCAGCAGCTTGGGGCCCTTAGCGGGTCACCAAGAGACCCAGTACTTC. Translated, it gives CASSLGPLAGHQETQYF. Looking up the rest from reference TRBV5-1 and TRBJ2-5 gives the full variable domain: KAGVTQTPRYLIKTRGQQVTLSCSPISGHRSVSWYQQTPGQGLQFLFEYFSETQRNKGNFPGRFSGRQFSNSRSEMNVSTLELGDSALYLCASSLGPLAGHQETQYFGPGTRLLVL.

This clone was seen only once. The chain carries TRBV18 and TRBJ1-1; D is unresolved. The length of the CDR3 is 17 residues. Germline lookup yields CDR1 KGHSH and CDR2 LQKENI. V was pared by 2 bases and J by 6 bases, with 22 bases between. The CDR3 nucleotides are TGTGCCAGCTCACCAGTCGTAATTAGGGAGTGGTGGGCTGAAGCTTTCTTT. Protein: CASSPVVIREWWAEAFF.

The V call is TRBV7-6, the J call TRBJ2-7, with D perhaps matching TRBD2 (5 bases). V lost 1 base to trimming and J lost 6 bases, with 7 bases between them. The CDR3 contains 12 residues. Germline V CDR1 and CDR2: SGHVS, FNYEAQ. The DNA of the CDR3 is TGTGCCAGCAGCTTAGATCGGGGCGAGCAGTACTTC. As protein: CASSLDRGEQYF.

The chain joins TRBV6-6 to TRBJ2-7; no definite D call. Looked up from germline, CDR1 is MNHNY and CDR2 is SVGAGI (reference sequence). This CDR3 spans 14 amino acids. V was pared by 2 bases and J by 6 bases, with 14 bases between. The CDR3, as DNA: TGTGCCAGCAGTTACGGGCTTAACCCCTTCGAGCAGTACTTC. Translated, it gives CASSYGLNPFEQYF.

The chain combines TRBV4-3 with TRBJ2-6; 7 bases fit TRBD2. Germline loops: CDR1 LGHNA, CDR2 YSLEER. The CDR3 is 19 residues long. V lost 0 bases to trimming and J lost 2 bases; unmatched junction nucleotides: 10. CDR3 in amino acids: CASSQDPGREKPGANVLTF. CDR3 nucleotides: TGCGCCAGCAGCCAAGATCCTGGGAGGGAGAAGCCTGGGGCCAACGTCCTGACTTTC.

The CDR3: CASSSLTGGRETQYF. For the CDR3, the DNA is TGTGCCAGCAGTTCTCTGACAGGGGGGAGAGAGACCCAGTACTTC. This chain links TRBV27 with TRBJ2-5, with 9 bases lining up with TRBD1. With 4 bases clipped from V and 4 bases from J, the junction kept 7 bases outside the gene matches. The V gene's germline CDR1 is MNHEY and CDR2 SMNVEV (reference sequence). The CDR3 is made up of 15 amino acids.

This chain uses TRBV2 with TRBJ2-1, with 11 bases fitting TRBD2. J lost 3 bases, V lost 6 bases, and 7 bases had no gene match. Germline CDR1 is SNHLY and CDR2 is FYNNEI. CDR3 length: 16 residues. CDR3 DNA sequence: TGTGCCAGCAGCTCCAGACTAGCGGGGTACTACAATGAGCAGTTCTTC. Amino acids: CASSSRLAGYYNEQFF.

This chain connects TRBV28 to TRBJ2-3; D perhaps matches TRBD1 (5 bases). With 5 bases removed from V and 1 base from J, the gap between germline ends came to 16 bases. The CDR3 spans 16 residues. The germline CDR1 and CDR2 sequences are MDHEN and SYDVKM. The CDR3 here is CASSLPRTQGTDTQYF. DNA for the CDR3: TGTGCCAGCAGTCTCCCGCGGACACAGGGCACAGATACGCAGTATTTT. Filled out from reference TRBV28 and TRBJ2-3, the complete variable domain reads DVKVTQSSRYLVKRTGEKVFLECVQDMDHENMFWYRQDPGLGLRLIYFSYDVKMKEKGDIPEGYSVSREKKERFSLILESASTNQTSMYLCASSLPRTQGTDTQYFGPGTRLTVL.

The chain has TRBV4-1 and TRBJ1-1; 8 nucleotides align to TRBD1. CDR3 length: 16 residues. CDR1 is MGHRA and CDR2 is YSYEKL in the germline V gene. V was clipped by 6 bases and J by 7 bases; unmatched bases: 16. The CDR3 nucleotides read TGCGCCAGCAGAATCAACCCGGGACAGGTAACGATTGAAGCTTTCTTT. It translates to CASRINPGQVTIEAFF.

The chain joins TRBV5-8 to TRBJ2-7; 7 nucleotides agree with TRBD2. Germline CDR1 reads SGHTS; CDR2 reads YDEGEE. The junction had 9 bases not matched to a gene; V was cut back by 0 bases and J by 3 bases. This CDR3 is built from 16 residues. For the CDR3, the DNA is TGTGCCAGCAGCTTGGCCTGGGGAGGGGTCCTCTACGAGCAGTACTTC. Encoded protein: CASSLAWGGVLYEQYF.

The chain uses TRBV27 and TRBJ1-1; D not resolved. Germline-derived CDR1 and CDR2 are MNHEY and SMNVEV (reference sequence). CDR3 size: 15 residues. With 3 bases removed from V and 1 base from J, the gap between germline ends came to 12 bases. The DNA of the CDR3 is TGTGCCAGCAGTTTGGCCTTAATCCCGAACACTGAAGCTTTCTTT. It yields the protein CASSLALIPNTEAFF.

The genes are TRBV30 and TRBJ1-1; TRBD1 is a possible D gene (5 bases). CDR3 length equals 12 residues. Trimming pared 0 bases from V and 8 bases from J, leaving 10 bases between. Germline V gene lookup returns CDR1 GTSNPN and CDR2 SVGIG (reference sequence). The CDR3 region has the DNA TGTGCCTGGAGTGTACTGGGACTGGAAGCTTTCTTT. This sequence encodes CAWSVLGLEAFF.

This clone has only one observation. The rearrangement uses TRBV5-5 and TRBJ2-7; D uncertain. Trimming removed 4 bases from V and 3 bases from J, with 11 bases in between. The CDR3 contains 13 residues. Germline V gene data show CDR1 as SGHKS and CDR2 as YYEKEE (reference sequence). CDR3 DNA: TGTGCCAGCAGCAGCCAAAGAGTCTACGAGCAGTACTTC. Its translation: CASSSQRVYEQYF.

The rearrangement uses TRBV6-1 and TRBJ1-1; D not certain. CDR1 is MNHNS, CDR2 SASEGT, per germline. There are 13 residues in the CDR3. V shed 2 bases and J shed 4 bases, with 8 bases lying between them. CDR3 coding DNA: TGTGCCAGCAGTGAAATAGGAGTCACTGAAGCTTTCTTT. Protein sequence: CASSEIGVTEAFF.

The chain links TRBV15 to TRBJ2-5; a possible D gene is TRBD2 (6 bases). The DNA end is a closer match to TRBJ2-7, so the J assignment may be wrong. Germline lookup yields CDR1 LNHNV and CDR2 YYDKDF (reference sequence). This CDR3 has 13 amino acids. The CDR3 DNA follows: TGTGCCACCAGGAAGGGACTTTCCTACGAGCAGTACTTC. Protein product: CATRKGLSYEQYF.